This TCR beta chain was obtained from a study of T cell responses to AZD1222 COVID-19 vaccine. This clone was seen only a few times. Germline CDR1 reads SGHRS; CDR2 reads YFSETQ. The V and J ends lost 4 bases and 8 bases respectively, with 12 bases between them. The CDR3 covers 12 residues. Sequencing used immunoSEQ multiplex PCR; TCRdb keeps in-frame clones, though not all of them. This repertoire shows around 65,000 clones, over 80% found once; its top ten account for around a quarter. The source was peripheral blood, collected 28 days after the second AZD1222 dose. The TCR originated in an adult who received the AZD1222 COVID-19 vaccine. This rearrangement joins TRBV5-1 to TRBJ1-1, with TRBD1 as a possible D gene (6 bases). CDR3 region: CASSPFTGEAFF. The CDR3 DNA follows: TGCGCCAGCAGCCCATTTACAGGGGAAGCTTTCTTT.